The 3 T cell receptor beta chains presented below share a single source sample, sequenced in a study of blood T cell repertoires in COVID-19. Measured with immunoSEQ multiplex PCR; TCRdb has only the in-frame clones, and not every one. The sample lists about 400,000 clones; 87% were seen once. Specimen: PBMCs or T cells enriched from blood (not recorded which). These receptors were taken from a woman younger than 35 with acute COVID-19.

The chain is built from TRBV7-9 and TRBJ1-3; 7 nucleotides agree with TRBD1. Germline trimming cut 5 bases from V and 2 bases from J; bases unmatched to any gene: 3. The CDR3 length is 14 residues. Germline CDR1 SEHNR, CDR2 FQNEAQ (reference sequence). This CDR3 reads CASSPGQAGNTIYF. CDR3 sequence (DNA): TGTGCCAGCAGCCCCGGACAGGCTGGAAACACCATATATTTT. The full variable domain, completed using reference TRBV7-9 and TRBJ1-3, is DTGVSQNPRHKITKRGQNVTFRCDPISEHNRLYWYRQTLGQGPEFLTYFQNEAQLEKSRLLSDRFSAERPKGSFSTLEIQRTEQGDSAMYLCASSPGQAGNTIYFGEGSWLTVV.

The rearrangement uses TRBV3-1 (or the pseudogene TRBV3-2) and TRBJ1-1; D not certain. Trimming removed 0 bases from V and 7 bases from J, with 12 bases in between. Germline V gene data show CDR1 as LGHDT and CDR2 as YNNKEL (reference sequence). This CDR3 spans 14 amino acids. The CDR3 protein is CASSQEGRGLEAFF. Here the CDR3 DNA reads TGTGCCAGCAGCCAAGAAGGGCGAGGACTTGAAGCTTTCTTT.

V and J are TRBV6-1 and TRBJ2-1; D remains ambiguous. CDR3 length: 15 amino acids. V was trimmed by 2 bases and J by 4 bases, leaving 12 bases between them. Germline CDR1 reads MNHNS; CDR2 reads SASEGT. The CDR3 coding sequence is TGTGCCAGCAGTGAACTGAGGAAAGGTTACAATGAGCAGTTCTTC. As protein: CASSELRKGYNEQFF.